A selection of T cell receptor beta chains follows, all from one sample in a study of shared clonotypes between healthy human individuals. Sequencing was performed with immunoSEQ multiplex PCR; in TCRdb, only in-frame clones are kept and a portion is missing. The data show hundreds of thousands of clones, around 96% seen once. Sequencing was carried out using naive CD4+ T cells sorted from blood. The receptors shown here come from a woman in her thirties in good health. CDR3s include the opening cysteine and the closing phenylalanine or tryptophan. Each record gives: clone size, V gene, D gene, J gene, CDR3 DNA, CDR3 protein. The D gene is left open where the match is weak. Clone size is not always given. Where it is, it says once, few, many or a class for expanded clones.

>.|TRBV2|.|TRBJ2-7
TGTGCCATCAATGAACAGGGCTCCTACGAGCAGTACTTC
CAINEQGSYEQYF
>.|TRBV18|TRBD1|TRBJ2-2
TGTGCCAGCTCACCCCGGGACAGCGGGGAGCTGTTTTTT
CASSPRDSGELFF
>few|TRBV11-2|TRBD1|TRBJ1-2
TGTGCCAGCAGCCCACAGGGGATTGGCTACACCTTC
CASSPQGIGYTF
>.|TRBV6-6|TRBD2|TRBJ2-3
TGTGCCAGCAGGCTACTAGCGGACCCCACAGATACGCAGTATTTT
CASRLLADPTDTQYF
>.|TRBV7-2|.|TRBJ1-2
TGTGCCAGCGTAGGAGGGGCGGACTATGGCTACACCTTC
CASVGGADYGYTF
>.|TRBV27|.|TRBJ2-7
TGTGCCAGCAGTTCCTATCCGACCGTGGGATACGAGCAGTACTTC
CASSSYPTVGYEQYF
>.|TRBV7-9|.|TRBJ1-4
TGTGCCAGCAGCCCTCGGGGGGCCCCTAATGAAAAACTGTTTTTT
CASSPRGAPNEKLFF
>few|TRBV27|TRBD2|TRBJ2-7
TGTGCCAGCAGCCCCGGGACTAGCGGTGTGCAGTACTTC
CASSPGTSGVQYF
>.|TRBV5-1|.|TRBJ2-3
TGCGCCAGCAGCTCCATGACAGCTAGCACAGATACGCAGTATTTT
CASSSMTASTDTQYF
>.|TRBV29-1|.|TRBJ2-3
TGCAGCACAAAATTAGGGACAGATACGCAGTATTTT
CSTKLGTDTQYF
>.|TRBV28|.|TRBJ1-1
TGTGCCAGCAGTTCAGGGAACACTGAAGCTTTCTTT
CASSSGNTEAFF
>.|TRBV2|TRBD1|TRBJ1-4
TGTGCCAGCAGTGAAAGCGTAAGGGGGCTTCTTGAAAAACTGTTTTTT
CASSESVRGLLEKLFF
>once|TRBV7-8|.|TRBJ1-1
TGTGCCAGCAGCGAGCCGAACACTGAAGCTTTCTTT
CASSEPNTEAFF
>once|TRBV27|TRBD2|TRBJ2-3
TGTGCCAGCAGTTTGCGCGGGAGGGCTGCAGATACGCAGTATTTT
CASSLRGRAADTQYF
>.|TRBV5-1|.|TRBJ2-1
TGCGCCAGCACTCCGCGAGGGGCAGTAAACAATGAGCAGTTCTTC
CASTPRGAVNNEQFF
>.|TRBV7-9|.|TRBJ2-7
TGTGCCAGCAGCTATACCTACGAGCAGTACTTC
CASSYTYEQYF
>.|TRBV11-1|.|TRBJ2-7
TGTGCCAGCAGCTTAGCCGGGACGGACTCCTACGAGCAGTACTTC
CASSLAGTDSYEQYF
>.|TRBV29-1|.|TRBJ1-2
TGCAGCGTCTCAACCAGTGTTGGGGGCGATACCCCCTATGGCTACACCTTC
CSVSTSVGGDTPYGYTF
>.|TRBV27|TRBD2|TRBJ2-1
TGTGCCAGCACCGAACTAGCGGGAGATTATCGGCAGTTCTTC
CASTELAGDYRQFF
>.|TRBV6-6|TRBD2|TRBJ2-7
TGTGCCGGAGGCGGGAGCTCCTACGAGCAGTACTTC
CAGGGSSYEQYF
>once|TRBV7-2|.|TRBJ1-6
TGTGCCAGCAGCTTAGAGGTGGGGGGGAATTCACCCCTCCACTTT
CASSLEVGGNSPLHF